This T cell receptor beta chain appears in the sequencing data of a study of blood T cell repertoires in COVID-19. Across the study: The United States, Italy and Spain provided the acute and convalescent COVID-19 samples. Sample material is recorded as cDNA or gDNA derived from T cells, B-cell-depleted T cells, or PBMCs.

Living in about two dozen US areas, the participants were between roughly 18 and 89 years of age. Using immunoSEQ multiplex PCR, the repertoire was profiled, and TCRdb retains in-frame clones only, with some absent. The repertoire holds around 300,000 clones, 89% seen once, with about a tenth in the top ten. The clonotype originates from a woman aged 25 to 39 who had recovered from COVID-19. The sequenced material came from PBMCs or T cells enriched from blood (not recorded which).

CDR3: CARDKVAGAKSYGYTF. CDR3 bases: TGTGCCAGGGATAAGGTTGCTGGGGCGAAGTCGTATGGCTACACCTTC. The chain couples TRBV2 to TRBJ1-2, with a tentative D call TRBD1 (5 bases). The germline V and J ends were trimmed by 9 bases and 5 bases, with 25 bases remaining between them. The length of the CDR3 is 16 residues. Per germline, CDR1 SNHLY and CDR2 FYNNEI.